The clone carrying this T cell receptor (beta chain) was picked up a small number of times. Its antigen is unknown. TCRdb processed the 5' RACE reads anew with MiXCR; each CDR3 protein has one entry. The sample lists around 400,000 distinct CDR3 sequences, 11% occurring once. The V gene lost 1 base and the J gene lost 1 base, with 8 bases spanning the gap. Germline CDR1 reads GTSNPN; CDR2 reads SVGIG (reference sequence). CDR3 length equals 14 residues. The data were obtained in a study of T cells after yellow fever vaccination. Study results and caveats: In post-booster samples, most primary-vaccination clones reappeared (about 95% CD4, 75% to 90% CD8). It was a weaker secondary response, yet one that peaked faster, at day 5 versus 15. Relatively few clonotypes were ones that appeared in both CD4 and CD8 compartments.

The sample here was PBMCs, taken on the day of the first yellow fever vaccination. The sequence was obtained from a young man who received the YFV17D yellow fever vaccine. V and J are TRBV30 and TRBJ1-5, with unresolved D. DNA for the CDR3: TGTGCCTGGAGTGCGGGTTTCAGCAATCAGCCCCAGCATTTT. It encodes CAWSAGFSNQPQHF.